These 11 T cell receptor beta chains came from one sample sequenced in a study of blood T cell repertoires in COVID-19. Profiling relied on immunoSEQ multiplex PCR, and the TCRdb table lists in-frame clones only, not all of them. The sample includes approximately 270,000 clones, 70% to 90% of them seen just once. The sample taken for sequencing was PBMCs or T cells enriched from blood (not recorded which). The source is a woman aged 25 to 39 who had recovered from COVID-19.

This sequence joins TRBV11-1 and TRBJ2-3, with 12 bases that match TRBD2. CDR3 size: 15 residues. Trimming took 4 bases from V and 3 from J; bases not matched to a gene: 2. CDR1 and CDR2 from the germline V gene are SGHAT and FQDESV (reference sequence). The CDR3 DNA reads TGTGCCAGCAGCTCCACTAGCGGGGGGACAGATACGCAGTATTTT. This codes for CASSSTSGGTDTQYF.

The chain couples TRBV6-5 to TRBJ1-6, with D tentatively TRBD1 (6 bases). Germline loops: CDR1 MNHEY, CDR2 SVGAGI. V gave up 6 bases and J gave up 6 bases, with 12 bases separating them. The CDR3 consists of 14 residues. The CDR3 is CASRPTGLNSPLHF. CDR3 nucleotide sequence: TGTGCCAGCAGACCAACAGGGCTTAATTCACCCCTCCACTTT.

The chain has TRBV28 and TRBJ2-1; a possible D gene is TRBD1 (6 bases). V gave up 6 bases and J gave up 5 bases, with 23 bases separating them. The CDR3 has 17 residues. Germline V lookup: CDR1 MDHEN, CDR2 SYDVKM. CDR3 DNA sequence: TGTGCCAGCAGACGACTTAAGAGTACAGGGATAAACAATGAGCAGTTCTTC. It codes for CASRRLKSTGINNEQFF.

The rearrangement joins TRBV28 to TRBJ2-5, with 7 bases lining up with TRBD1. The trim removed 2 bases at V and 6 bases at J, leaving 6 bases unmatched. The CDR3 sequence is 14 residues long. Germline loops: CDR1 MDHEN, CDR2 SYDVKM. DNA for the CDR3: TGTGCCAGCAGTTTAAAGGGGGCTGTGAAGACCCAGTACTTC. The encoded protein is CASSLKGAVKTQYF.

As concerns this clone: The missing conserved phenylalanine or tryptophan at the end of this CDR3 makes a read error likely. The DNA is omitted, as the CDR3 cannot be located on it reliably, and the CDR3 follows TCRdb's listing. The chain is built from TRBV7-2 and TRBJ1-6; TRBD1, the table's D call, was not compared with the DNA. Germline loops: CDR1 SGHTA, CDR2 FQGNSA. The CDR3 is 12 residues long, ends included. The CDR3 here is CASSSSGAGPSY.

The V call is TRBV28, the J call TRBJ1-1; D is uncertain. The V end lost 1 base, the J end lost 7 bases, and 7 bases lay between the germline ends. Germline V gives CDR1 MDHEN, CDR2 SYDVKM. The CDR3 runs 12 residues. CDR3 loop: CASSLYPHEAFF. DNA for the CDR3: TGTGCCAGCAGTTTATATCCCCATGAAGCTTTCTTT.

This chain links TRBV9 with TRBJ1-4; D is possibly TRBD1 (5 bases). The CDR3 loop spans 18 amino acids. V gave up 0 bases and J gave up 5 bases, with 20 bases separating them. Germline V CDR1 and CDR2: SGDLS, YYNGEE. The CDR3 is CASSVARGGSQSNEKLFF. The DNA for the CDR3 is TGTGCCAGCAGCGTAGCTCGGGGGGGGTCGCAATCAAATGAAAAACTGTTTTTT.

This chain joins TRBV18 and TRBJ1-3; no clear D gene. The CDR3 has 17 amino acids. From germline, CDR1 is KGHSH and CDR2 LQKENI. V lost 2 bases to trimming and J lost 0 bases, with 14 bases between them. CDR3: CASSPIVLSSSGNTIYF. The CDR3 DNA reads as TGTGCCAGCTCACCAATCGTTCTCTCGAGCTCTGGAAACACCATATATTTT.

The chain carries TRBV28 and TRBJ1-3, with 7 bases identical to TRBD1. The CDR3 sequence is 18 residues long. V was clipped by 5 bases and J by 1 base; unmatched bases: 14. CDR1 is MDHEN and CDR2 is SYDVKM in the germline V gene. The CDR3: CASSLDRRGLRSGNTIYF. CDR3 nucleotides: TGTGCCAGCAGTCTGGACAGGAGGGGATTACGTTCTGGAAACACCATATATTTT.

The J gene is TRBJ1-1, the V gene TRBV6-5; TRBD1 might be the D (5 bases). The CDR3 has 13 residues. Germline CDR1 MNHEY, CDR2 SVGAGI. The ends were cut back, 6 bases at V and 5 bases at J, with 13 bases in the middle. The CDR3 loop is CASRATGGTEAFF. For the CDR3, the DNA is TGTGCCAGCAGAGCAACCGGGGGGACTGAAGCTTTCTTT.

In nucleotides, the CDR3 is TGTGCCAGCAGCCAGAAGGGCGGGGAGAGGATTTATGAGCAGTTCTTC. Translating gives CASSQKGGERIYEQFF. The chain employs TRBV3-1 (or the pseudogene TRBV3-2) and TRBJ2-1, with a possible D match to TRBD2 (6 bases). V was shortened by 3 bases and J by 8 bases, with 20 bases between the two germline ends. The germline gives CDR1 LGHDT, CDR2 YNNKEL (reference sequence). CDR3 length: 16 amino acids.